This TCR beta chain was retrieved from a study of blood T cell repertoires in COVID-19 (dated by TCRdb to 2020 to 2022). For the wider study: The collaborator samples originated in the United States, Italy and Spain and spanned the acute and convalescent phases of COVID-19. The prospective study material was composed of cDNA or gDNA derived from T cells, B-cell-depleted T cells, or PBMCs. Subjects who had been exposed to COVID-19, were actively infected with it, or had recovered from it provided the deeply sampled blood TCRbeta repertoires that made up the dataset. The repertoires were released in a freely available public database intended as a resource for research on the immune response to SARS-CoV-2. Samples were obtained from the ongoing ImmuneRACE study (first 160 participants) and from approximately 1,200 subjects provided by 6 global collaborators. A de-identified subject ID, COVID-19 status, age in years and sex were almost always included in the sample metadata. Where available, HLA class I and class II types were obtained from metadata supplied by the sample provider rather than from assay-based typing. The paper as a whole reports these results and caveats: The quantity of clinical and demographic metadata differed by source and by participant and was supplied without curation.

Enrolling through a virtual design, the prospective study's participants ranged in age from roughly 18 to 89 years and lived across some 23 United States geographic areas. In the prospective study, participants were assigned to cohorts based on the clinical history participants reported in a screening survey and a study questionnaire. Mobile phlebotomists in the prospective study collected whole blood, serum and a nasopharyngeal or oropharyngeal swab from every participant. Additional blood draws and questionnaires over an approximately two-month period could optionally be provided by prospective study participants. Blood samples from the prospective study were shipped frozen or at room temperature prior to DNA extraction. TCRbeta CDR3 regions were amplified from genomic DNA by means of the immunoSEQ Assay, a bias-controlled multiplex PCR. In the source study's methods: Nucleated cell counts per sample were estimated from amplification of reference gene primers within the assay. To quantify the absolute abundance of each unique TCRbeta CDR3 rearrangement, sequence reads were collapsed and filtered. Productive Simpson clonality was computed per sample as the square root of Simpson's diversity index over productive rearrangements. This immuneACCESS table, as held by TCRdb, lists in-frame sequences with V and J called but not all clones. Of the missing ones, under half trace to an unresolved V gene in checked studies; the others have no known cause. Clonal size and the V and J genes are those of that table, whereas D and trimming came from the DNA. The sample table holds about 220,000 clones, of which 80% to 90% were seen once. 14% to 15% of the sample is held by the ten biggest clonotypes.

In regard to this clone: Its antigen is not yet known. No much larger clone is present one base from it, and per-base qualities are unavailable.

V is pared back by 1 base and J by 1 base, with 10 bases lying between the germline termini. CDR1 is given as GTSNPN and CDR2 as SVGIG, both from the germline V gene (reference sequence). From cysteine to phenylalanine, the CDR3 is 15 amino acids long. Only the CDR3 part of the read is kept: 45 bases, read in frame from the first base. This receptor was identified in a woman aged 45-65 years with acute COVID-19. The sequence joins TRBV30 to TRBJ1-4; the D gene identity is not certain. Sequenced: PBMCs or T cells enriched from blood (not recorded which). The CDR3 region reads CAWSGTRGTNEKLFF. At the DNA level, the sequence is TGTGCCTGGAGTGGAACGCGGGGAACTAATGAAAAACTGTTTTTT.